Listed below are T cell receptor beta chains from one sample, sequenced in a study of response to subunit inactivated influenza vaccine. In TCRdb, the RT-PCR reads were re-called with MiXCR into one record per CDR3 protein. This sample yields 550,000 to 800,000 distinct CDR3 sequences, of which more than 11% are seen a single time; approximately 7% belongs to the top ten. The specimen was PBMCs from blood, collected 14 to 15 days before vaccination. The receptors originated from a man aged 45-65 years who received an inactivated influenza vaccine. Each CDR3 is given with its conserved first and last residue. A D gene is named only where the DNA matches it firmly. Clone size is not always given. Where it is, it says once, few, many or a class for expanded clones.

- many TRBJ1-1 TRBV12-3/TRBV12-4 CASSLEGFLFTEAFF TGTGCCAGCAGTTTAGAGGGCTTTCTCTTCACTGAAGCTTTCTTT
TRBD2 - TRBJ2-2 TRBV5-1 CASSLALAENTGELFF TGCGCCAGCAGCTTGGCCCTAGCGGAGAACACCGGGGAGCTGTTTTTT
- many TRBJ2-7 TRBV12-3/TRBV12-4 CASSLGKGGPEEQYF TGTGCCAGCAGTTTAGGGAAGGGTGGCCCGGAGGAGCAGTACTTC
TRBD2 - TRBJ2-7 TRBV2 CASSGASGSSHEQYF TGTGCCAGCAGTGGGGCTAGCGGGAGTTCCCACGAGCAGTACTTC
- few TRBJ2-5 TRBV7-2 CASSLRDPQQTQYF TGTGCCAGCAGCTTAAGGGACCCTCAACAGACCCAGTACTTC
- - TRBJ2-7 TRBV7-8 CASSLAGSWVYEQYF TGTGCCAGCAGCTTAGCGGGGAGCTGGGTCTACGAGCAGTACTTC
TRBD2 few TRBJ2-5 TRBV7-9 CASRSTSGGPQETQYF TGTGCCAGCAGATCTACTAGCGGGGGACCCCAAGAGACCCAGTACTTC
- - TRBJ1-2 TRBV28 CASGPGRGYTF TGTGCCAGCGGCCCGGGACGTGGCTACACCTTC
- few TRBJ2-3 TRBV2 CASSSEGVRTDTQYF TGTGCCAGCAGTTCTGAGGGGGTCCGCACAGATACGCAGTATTTT
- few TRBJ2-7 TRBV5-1 CASSPSGRNYEQYF TGCGCCAGCAGCCCGAGCGGTCGGAATTACGAGCAGTACTTC
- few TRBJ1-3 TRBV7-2 CASSATGRRNTIYF TGTGCCAGCAGCGCGACTGGGCGGAGAAACACCATATATTTT
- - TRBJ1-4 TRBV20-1 CSAPAYGVSNEKLFF TGCAGTGCTCCGGCCTACGGTGTATCTAATGAAAAACTGTTTTTT
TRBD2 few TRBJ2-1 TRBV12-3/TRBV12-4 CASSSITGLAGVFSSYNEQFF TGTGCCAGCAGTTCTATCACTGGACTAGCGGGAGTTTTCAGCTCCTACAATGAGCAGTTCTTC
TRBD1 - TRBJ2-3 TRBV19 CASSGTATDTQYF TGTGCCAGTAGCGGGACAGCCACAGATACGCAGTATTTT
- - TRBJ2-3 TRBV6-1 CASSTYSTSSSSTDTQYF TGTGCCAGCAGTACATACTCTACTAGCAGCTCTAGCACAGATACGCAGTATTTT
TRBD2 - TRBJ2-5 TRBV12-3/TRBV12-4 CASSIGTSGIETQYF TGTGCCAGCAGTATCGGGACTAGCGGGATAGAGACCCAGTACTTC
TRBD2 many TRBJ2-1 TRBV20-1 CSARGLAGGSYNEQFF TGCAGTGCTAGGGGCCTAGCGGGAGGATCCTACAATGAGCAGTTCTTC
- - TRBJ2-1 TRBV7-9 CASSFQVGSYNEQFF TGTGCCAGCAGCTTCCAGGTCGGGTCCTACAATGAGCAGTTCTTC
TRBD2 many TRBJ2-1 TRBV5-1 CASSLAPTSDEQFF TGCGCCAGCAGCTTGGCACCGACTAGCGATGAGCAGTTCTTC
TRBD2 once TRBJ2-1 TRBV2 CASSEVAGGVSEFF TGTGCCAGCAGTGAAGTTGCGGGGGGGGTTTCGGAGTTCTTC
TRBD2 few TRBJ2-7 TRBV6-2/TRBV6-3 CASSSGMIYEQYF TGTGCCAGCTCTAGCGGGATGATCTACGAGCAGTACTTC
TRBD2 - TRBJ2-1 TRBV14 CASSQVTMSGTSGRARLQNEQFF TGTGCCAGCAGCCAAGTCACCATGAGCGGGACTAGCGGGAGGGCCAGACTTCAGAATGAGCAGTTCTTC
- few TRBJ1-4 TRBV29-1 CSVEDPGVGEKLFF TGCAGCGTTGAAGATCCCGGGGTGGGTGAAAAACTGTTTTTT
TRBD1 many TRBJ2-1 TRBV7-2 CASSLDGTGSYNEQFF TGTGCCAGCAGCTTAGACGGGACAGGCTCCTACAATGAGCAGTTCTTC
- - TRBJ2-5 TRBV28 CASSFIRGQETQYF TGTGCCAGCAGTTTCATTAGAGGACAAGAGACCCAGTACTTC
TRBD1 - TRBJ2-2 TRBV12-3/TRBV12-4 CVSSIPGQGWWKGELFF TGTGTCAGCAGTATACCGGGACAGGGTTGGTGGAAGGGGGAGCTGTTTTTT
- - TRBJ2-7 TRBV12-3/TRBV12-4 CASTKTQRPYEQYF TGTGCCAGCACCAAGACTCAGCGCCCGTACGAGCAGTACTTC
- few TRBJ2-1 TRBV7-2 CASSLLATRHNEQFF TGTGCCAGCAGCTTACTAGCGACGAGGCACAATGAGCAGTTCTTC
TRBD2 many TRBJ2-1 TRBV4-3 CASSQDWLAGDNEQFF TGCGCCAGCAGCCAAGATTGGCTAGCGGGGGACAATGAGCAGTTCTTC
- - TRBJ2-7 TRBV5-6 CASSLTVQGIEQYF TGTGCCAGCAGCTTGACGGTTCAGGGGATAGAGCAGTACTTC
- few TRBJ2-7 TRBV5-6 CASSFIGQQSYEQYF TGTGCCAGCAGCTTTATTGGGCAGCAATCCTACGAGCAGTACTTC
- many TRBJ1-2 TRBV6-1 CASSDSELRTF TGTGCCAGCAGTGACAGCGAGCTTAGGACCTTC
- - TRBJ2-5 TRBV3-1 CASSRVGTQYF TGTGCCAGCAGCCGCGTGGGGACCCAGTACTTC
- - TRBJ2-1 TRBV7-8 CASSQTSDEQFF TGTGCCAGCAGCCAAACCTCGGATGAGCAGTTCTTC
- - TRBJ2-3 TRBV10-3 CAIAQPADTQYF TGTGCCATCGCGCAACCCGCAGATACGCAGTATTTT
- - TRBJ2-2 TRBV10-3 CAISDGVSGELFF TGTGCCATCAGTGACGGTGTTTCCGGGGAGCTGTTTTTT
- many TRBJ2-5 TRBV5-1 CASSLPISTEGVETQYF TGCGCCAGCAGCCTCCCTATTTCGACAGAAGGCGTGGAGACCCAGTACTTC
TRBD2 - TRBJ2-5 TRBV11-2 CASSLALAGGPETQYF TGTGCCAGCAGCTTAGCCCTAGCGGGGGGGCCTGAGACCCAGTACTTC
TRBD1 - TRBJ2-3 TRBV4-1 CASSQRGGQGTTDTQYF TGCGCCAGCAGCCAGCGAGGGGGACAGGGGACCACAGATACGCAGTATTTT
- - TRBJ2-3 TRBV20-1 CSANREPTDTQYF TGCAGTGCGAACCGGGAACCCACAGATACGCAGTATTTT
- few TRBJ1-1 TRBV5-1 CASSPQTGSTEAFF TGCGCCAGCAGCCCCCAAACAGGGAGCACTGAAGCTTTCTTT
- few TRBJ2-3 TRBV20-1 CSASEITDTQYF TGCAGTGCTAGTGAGATCACAGATACGCAGTATTTT
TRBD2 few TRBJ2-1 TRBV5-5 CASSLSPASGRSDEQFF TGTGCCAGCAGTCTTTCTCCCGCTAGCGGGAGGAGTGATGAGCAGTTCTTC
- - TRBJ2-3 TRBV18 CASSPLPAPDTQYF TGTGCCAGCTCACCATTACCGGCCCCAGATACGCAGTATTTT
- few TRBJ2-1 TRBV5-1 CASSLTRPNNEQFF TGCGCCAGCAGCTTGACTAGACCAAACAATGAGCAGTTCTTC
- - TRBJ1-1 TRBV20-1 CSASPGGPRTEAFF TGCAGTGCATCCCCCGGGGGGCCGAGGACTGAAGCTTTCTTT
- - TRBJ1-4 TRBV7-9 CASSLGSRGEKLFF TGTGCCAGCAGCTTAGGGTCTCGGGGAGAAAAACTGTTTTTT
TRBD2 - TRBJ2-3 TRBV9 CASSVESGNTQYF TGTGCCAGCAGCGTAGAAAGCGGGAATACGCAGTATTTT